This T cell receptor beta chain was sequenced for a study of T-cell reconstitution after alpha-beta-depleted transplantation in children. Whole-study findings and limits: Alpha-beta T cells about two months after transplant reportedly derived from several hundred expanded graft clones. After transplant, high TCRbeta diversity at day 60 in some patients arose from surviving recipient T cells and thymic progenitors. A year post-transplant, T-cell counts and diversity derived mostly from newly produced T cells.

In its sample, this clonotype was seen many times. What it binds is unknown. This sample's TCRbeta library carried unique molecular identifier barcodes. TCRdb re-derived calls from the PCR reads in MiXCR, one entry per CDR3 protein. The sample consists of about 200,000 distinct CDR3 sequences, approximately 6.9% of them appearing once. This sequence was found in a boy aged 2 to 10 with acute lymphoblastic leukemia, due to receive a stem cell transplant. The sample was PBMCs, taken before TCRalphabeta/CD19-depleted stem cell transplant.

This chain's CDR3 is CASSQDRDSYEQYF. The DNA for the CDR3 is TGTGCCAGCAGCCAGGACAGGGACTCCTACGAGCAGTACTTC. The J gene is TRBJ2-7, the V gene TRBV6-1; 8 positions agree with TRBD1. This CDR3 comprises 14 residues. Germline values: CDR1 MNHNS, CDR2 SASEGT. Trimming cost V 6 bases and J 0 bases; bases outside gene matches: 4.